The source of this T cell receptor beta chain is a study of blood T cell repertoires in COVID-19. The assay was immunoSEQ multiplex PCR, and TCRdb's table has in-frame clones only and misses some. The data hold hundreds of thousands of clones, with approximately 81% observed a single time. The J segment lost 2 bases and the V segment lost 6 bases, leaving 6 bases of the junction unmatched. In germline, CDR1 is MDHEN, CDR2 SYDVKM. The length of the CDR3 is 15 residues. The chain is built from TRBV28 and TRBJ2-5; TRBD2 matches at 10 bases. The sequencing input was peripheral blood. This TCR was recovered from a woman older than 75 with active or convalescent COVID-19. The CDR3 nucleotides read TGTGCCAGCAGGGTAGCGGGGGGACTACAAGAGACCCAGTACTTC. This gives the protein CASRVAGGLQETQYF.